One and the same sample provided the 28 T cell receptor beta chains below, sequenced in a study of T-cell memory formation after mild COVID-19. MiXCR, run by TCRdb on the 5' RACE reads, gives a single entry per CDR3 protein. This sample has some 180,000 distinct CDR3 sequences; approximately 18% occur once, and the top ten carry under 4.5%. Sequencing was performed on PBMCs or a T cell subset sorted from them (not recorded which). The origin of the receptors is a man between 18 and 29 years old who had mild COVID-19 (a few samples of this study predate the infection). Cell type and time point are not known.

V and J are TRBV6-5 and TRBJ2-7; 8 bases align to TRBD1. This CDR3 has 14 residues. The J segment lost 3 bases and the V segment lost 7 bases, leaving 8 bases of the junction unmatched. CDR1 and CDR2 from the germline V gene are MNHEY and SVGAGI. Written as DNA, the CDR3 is TGTGCCAGCACCTCAACGGGGACAGGCTACGAGCAGTACTTC. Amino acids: CASTSTGTGYEQYF.

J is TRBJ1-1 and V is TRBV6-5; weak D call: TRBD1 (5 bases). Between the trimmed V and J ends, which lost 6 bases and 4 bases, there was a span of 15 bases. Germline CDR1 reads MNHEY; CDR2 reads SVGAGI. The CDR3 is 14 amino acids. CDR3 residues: CASSRSRESTEAFF. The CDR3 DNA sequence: TGTGCCAGCAGCCGATCCAGGGAATCCACTGAAGCTTTCTTT.

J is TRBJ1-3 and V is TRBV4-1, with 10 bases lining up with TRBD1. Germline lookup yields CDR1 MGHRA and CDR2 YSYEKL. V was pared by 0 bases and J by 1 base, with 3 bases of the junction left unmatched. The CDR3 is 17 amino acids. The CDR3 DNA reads TGCGCCAGCAGCCAAGACGGACAGGGGGTATCTGGAAACACCATATATTTT. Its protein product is CASSQDGQGVSGNTIYF.

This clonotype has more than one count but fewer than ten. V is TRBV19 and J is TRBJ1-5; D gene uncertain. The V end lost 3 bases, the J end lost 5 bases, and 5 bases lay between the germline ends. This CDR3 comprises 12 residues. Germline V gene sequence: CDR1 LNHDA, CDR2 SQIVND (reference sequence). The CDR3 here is CASSMGDQPQHF. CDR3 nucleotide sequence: TGTGCCAGTAGTATGGGAGATCAGCCCCAGCATTTT.

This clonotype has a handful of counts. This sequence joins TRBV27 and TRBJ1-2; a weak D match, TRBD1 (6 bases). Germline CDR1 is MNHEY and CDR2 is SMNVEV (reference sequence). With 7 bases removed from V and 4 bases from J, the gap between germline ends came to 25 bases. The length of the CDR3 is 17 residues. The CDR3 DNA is TGTGCCAGCACCGCTTTTCGGGCCCAAGACAGGACCTATGGCTACACCTTC. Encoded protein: CASTAFRAQDRTYGYTF.

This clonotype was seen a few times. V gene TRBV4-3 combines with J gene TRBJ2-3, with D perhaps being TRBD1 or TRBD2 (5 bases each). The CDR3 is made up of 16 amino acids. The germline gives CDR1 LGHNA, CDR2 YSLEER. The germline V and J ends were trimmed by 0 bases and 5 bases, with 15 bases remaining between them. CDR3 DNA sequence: TGCGCCAGCAGCCAAGAGACGGGGACCCGAGGAGATACGCAGTATTTT. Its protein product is CASSQETGTRGDTQYF.

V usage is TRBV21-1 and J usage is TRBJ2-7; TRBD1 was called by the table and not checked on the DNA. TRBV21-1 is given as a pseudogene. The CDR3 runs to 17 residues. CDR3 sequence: CASSPQPGQGLIGGQYV. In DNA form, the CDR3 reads TGTGCCAGCAGCCCTCAACCGGGACAGGGTTTAATCGGAGGGCAGTACGTC.

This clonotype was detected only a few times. The CDR3 nucleotides read TGTGCCAGCAGCTTAGCCCCCGGACAGACCTACGAGCAGTACTTC. It specifies CASSLAPGQTYEQYF. This sequence joins TRBV7-6 and TRBJ2-7; a weak D match, TRBD1 (6 bases). Germline V gene lookup returns CDR1 SGHVS and CDR2 FNYEAQ. CDR3 length: 15 amino acids. V was clipped by 0 bases and J by 2 bases, with 11 bases between them.

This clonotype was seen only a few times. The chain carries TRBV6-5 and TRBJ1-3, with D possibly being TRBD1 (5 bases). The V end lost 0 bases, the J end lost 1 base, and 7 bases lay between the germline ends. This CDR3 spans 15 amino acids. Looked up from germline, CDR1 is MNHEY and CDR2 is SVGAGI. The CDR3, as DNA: TGTGCCAGCAGTTACTCCAGGGTGTCTGGAAACACCATATATTTT. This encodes CASSYSRVSGNTIYF.

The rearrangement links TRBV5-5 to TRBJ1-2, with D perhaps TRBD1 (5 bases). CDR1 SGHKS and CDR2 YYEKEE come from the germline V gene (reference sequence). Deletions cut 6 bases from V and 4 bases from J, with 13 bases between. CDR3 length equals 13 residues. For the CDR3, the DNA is TGTGCCAGCACCCGAGGAGGGACCTATGGCTACACCTTC. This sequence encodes CASTRGGTYGYTF.

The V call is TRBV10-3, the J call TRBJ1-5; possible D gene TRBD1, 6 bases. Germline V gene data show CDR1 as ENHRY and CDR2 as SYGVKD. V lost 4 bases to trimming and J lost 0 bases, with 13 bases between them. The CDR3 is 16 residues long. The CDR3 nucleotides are TGTGCCATCAGTGGTGGGTTAGGGGGTAGCAATCAGCCCCAGCATTTT. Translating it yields CAISGGLGGSNQPQHF.

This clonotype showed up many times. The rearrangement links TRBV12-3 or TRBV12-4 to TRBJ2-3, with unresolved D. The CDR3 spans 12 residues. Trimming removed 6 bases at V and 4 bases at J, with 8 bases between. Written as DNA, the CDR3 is TGTGCCAGCAGCTCTCGAGCAGATACGCAGTATTTT. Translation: CASSSRADTQYF.

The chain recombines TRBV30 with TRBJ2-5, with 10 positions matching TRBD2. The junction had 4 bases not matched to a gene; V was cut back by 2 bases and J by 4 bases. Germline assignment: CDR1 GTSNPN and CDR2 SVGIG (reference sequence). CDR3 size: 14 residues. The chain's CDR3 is CAWSTGTSAETQYF. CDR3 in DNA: TGTGCCTGGAGTACCGGGACTAGCGCAGAGACCCAGTACTTC.

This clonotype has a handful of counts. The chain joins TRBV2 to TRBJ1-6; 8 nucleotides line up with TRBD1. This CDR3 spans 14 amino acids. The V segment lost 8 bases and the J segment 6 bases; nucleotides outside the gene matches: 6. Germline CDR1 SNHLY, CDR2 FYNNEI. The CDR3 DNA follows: TGTGCCAGCCGGACAGGGAGTTTTAATTCACCCCTCCACTTT. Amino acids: CASRTGSFNSPLHF.

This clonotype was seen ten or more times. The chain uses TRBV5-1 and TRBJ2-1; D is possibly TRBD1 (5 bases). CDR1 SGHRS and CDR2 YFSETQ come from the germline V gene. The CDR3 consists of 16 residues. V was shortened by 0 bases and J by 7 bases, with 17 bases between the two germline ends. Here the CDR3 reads CASSLAEDTRQNEQFF. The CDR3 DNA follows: TGCGCCAGCAGCTTGGCCGAGGACACCCGTCAGAATGAGCAGTTCTTC.

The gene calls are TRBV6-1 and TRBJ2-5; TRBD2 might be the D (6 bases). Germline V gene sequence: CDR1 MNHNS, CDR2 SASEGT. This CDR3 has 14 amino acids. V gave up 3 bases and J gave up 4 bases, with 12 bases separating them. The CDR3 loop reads CASSDLGGVETQYF. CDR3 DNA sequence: TGTGCCAGCAGTGACCTAGGAGGGGTAGAGACCCAGTACTTC.

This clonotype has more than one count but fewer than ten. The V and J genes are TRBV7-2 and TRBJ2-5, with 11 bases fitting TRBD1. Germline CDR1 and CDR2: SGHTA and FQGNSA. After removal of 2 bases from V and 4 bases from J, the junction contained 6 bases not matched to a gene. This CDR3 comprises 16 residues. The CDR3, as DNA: TGTGCCAGCAGCTTAATCGGACAGGGGGCGGGAGAGACCCAGTACTTC. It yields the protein CASSLIGQGAGETQYF.

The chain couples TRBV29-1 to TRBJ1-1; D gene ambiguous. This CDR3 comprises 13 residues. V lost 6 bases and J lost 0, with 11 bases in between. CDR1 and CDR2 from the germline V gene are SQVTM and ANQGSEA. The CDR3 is CSVRQLLNTEAFF. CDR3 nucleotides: TGCAGCGTGCGACAACTCCTGAACACTGAAGCTTTCTTT.

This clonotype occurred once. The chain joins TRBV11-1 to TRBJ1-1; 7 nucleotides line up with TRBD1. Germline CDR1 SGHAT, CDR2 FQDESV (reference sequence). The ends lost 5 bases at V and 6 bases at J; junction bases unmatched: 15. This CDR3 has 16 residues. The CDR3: CASSRGDSFLFAEAFF. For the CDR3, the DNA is TGTGCCAGCAGCCGTGGGGACAGCTTTTTATTCGCTGAAGCTTTCTTT.

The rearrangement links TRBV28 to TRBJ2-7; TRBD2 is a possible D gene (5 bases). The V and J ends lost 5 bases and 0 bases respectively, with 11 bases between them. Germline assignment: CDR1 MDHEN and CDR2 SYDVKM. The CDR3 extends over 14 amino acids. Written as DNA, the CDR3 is TGTGCCAGCAGTAAGACGGGGAGCTCCTACGAGCAGTACGTC. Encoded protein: CASSKTGSSYEQYV.

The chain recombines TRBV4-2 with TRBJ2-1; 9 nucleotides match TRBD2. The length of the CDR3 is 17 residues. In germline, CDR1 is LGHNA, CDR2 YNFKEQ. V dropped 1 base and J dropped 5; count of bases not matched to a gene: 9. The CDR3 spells CASSQVSRGGDHNEQFF. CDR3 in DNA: TGTGCCAGCAGCCAAGTTTCCCGCGGGGGGGACCACAATGAGCAGTTCTTC.

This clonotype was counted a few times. CDR3 coding DNA: TGTGCCAGCAGCCAAAGTTTCGCGGATGAAAAACTGTTTTTT. This sequence encodes CASSQSFADEKLFF. The V call is TRBV3-1, the J call TRBJ1-4; D is undetermined. This CDR3 has 14 residues. Germline CDR1 and CDR2: LGHDT and YNNKEL (reference sequence). Trimming left V 2 bases short and J 6 bases short, with 10 bases between.

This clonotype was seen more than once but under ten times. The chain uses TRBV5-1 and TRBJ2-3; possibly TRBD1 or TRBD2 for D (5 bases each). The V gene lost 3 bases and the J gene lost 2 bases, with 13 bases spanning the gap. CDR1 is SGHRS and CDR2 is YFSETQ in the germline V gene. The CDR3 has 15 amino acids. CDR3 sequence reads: CASSWGIQATDTQYF. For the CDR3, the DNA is TGCGCCAGCAGCTGGGGGATACAGGCCACAGATACGCAGTATTTT. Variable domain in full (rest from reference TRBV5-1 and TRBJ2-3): KAGVTQTPRYLIKTRGQQVTLSCSPISGHRSVSWYQQTPGQGLQFLFEYFSETQRNKGNFPGRFSGRQFSNSRSEMNVSTLELGDSALYLCASSWGIQATDTQYFGPGTRLTVL.

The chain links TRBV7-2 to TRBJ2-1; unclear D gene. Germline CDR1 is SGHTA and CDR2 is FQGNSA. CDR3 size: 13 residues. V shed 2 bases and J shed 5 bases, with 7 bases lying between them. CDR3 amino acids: CASSLRANNEQFF. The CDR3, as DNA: TGTGCCAGCAGCTTAAGGGCCAACAATGAGCAGTTCTTC.

The CDR3 DNA is TGTGCCAGCAGCTCAGGGGGGTCGGTTTCTGGAAACACCATATATTTT. Its translation: CASSSGGSVSGNTIYF. This chain joins TRBV7-9 and TRBJ1-3; 7 nucleotides line up with TRBD1. V trimming: 4 bases; J trimming: 1 base; junction bases outside the gene matches: 7. In germline, CDR1 is SEHNR, CDR2 FQNEAQ (reference sequence). The CDR3 has 16 residues.

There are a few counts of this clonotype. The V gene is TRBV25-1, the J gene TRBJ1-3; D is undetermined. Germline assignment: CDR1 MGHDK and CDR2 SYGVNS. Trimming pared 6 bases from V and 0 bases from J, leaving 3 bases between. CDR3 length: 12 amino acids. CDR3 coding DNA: TGTGCCAGCAGGGGCTCTGGAAACACCATATATTTT. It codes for CASRGSGNTIYF.

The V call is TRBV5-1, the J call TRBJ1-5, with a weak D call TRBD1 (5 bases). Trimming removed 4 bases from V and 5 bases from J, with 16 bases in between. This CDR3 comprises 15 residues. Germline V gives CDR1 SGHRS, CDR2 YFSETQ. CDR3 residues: CASSPGSGPHQPQHF. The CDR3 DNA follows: TGCGCCAGCAGCCCAGGGTCGGGACCCCATCAGCCCCAGCATTTT.

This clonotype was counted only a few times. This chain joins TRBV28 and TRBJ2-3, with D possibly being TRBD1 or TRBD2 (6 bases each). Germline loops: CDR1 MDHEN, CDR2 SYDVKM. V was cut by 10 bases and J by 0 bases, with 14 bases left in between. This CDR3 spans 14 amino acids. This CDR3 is CAIKGGTSTDTQYF. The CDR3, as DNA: TGTGCCATCAAAGGGGGGACTAGCACAGATACGCAGTATTTT.